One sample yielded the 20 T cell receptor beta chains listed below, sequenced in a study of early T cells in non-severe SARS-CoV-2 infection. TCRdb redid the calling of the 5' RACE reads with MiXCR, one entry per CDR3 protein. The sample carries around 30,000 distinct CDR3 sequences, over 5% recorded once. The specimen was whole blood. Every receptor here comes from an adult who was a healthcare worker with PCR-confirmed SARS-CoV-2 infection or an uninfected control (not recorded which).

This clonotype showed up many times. CDR3 bases: TGTGCCTGGAGTCCGGGGGGTACTAATGAAAAACTGTTTTTT. This sequence encodes CAWSPGGTNEKLFF. This chain connects TRBV30 to TRBJ1-4; weak D call: TRBD1 (5 bases). Germline V CDR1 and CDR2: GTSNPN, SVGIG (reference sequence). This CDR3 has 14 amino acids. Trimming removed 2 bases at V and 2 bases at J, with 9 bases between.

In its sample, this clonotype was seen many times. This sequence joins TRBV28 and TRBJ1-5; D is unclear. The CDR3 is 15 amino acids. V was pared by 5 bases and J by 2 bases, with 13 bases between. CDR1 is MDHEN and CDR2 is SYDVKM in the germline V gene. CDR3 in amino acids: CASSGTDSGNQPQHF. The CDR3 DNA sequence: TGTGCCAGCAGTGGAACAGATTCCGGCAATCAGCCCCAGCATTTT.

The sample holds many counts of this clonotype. CDR3 coding DNA: TGTGCCAGCAGTTTCACAGGGCGCACTGAAGCTTTCTTT. The encoded protein is CASSFTGRTEAFF. The J gene is TRBJ1-1, the V gene TRBV6-1; possibly TRBD1 for D (6 bases). Per germline, CDR1 MNHNS and CDR2 SASEGT. V was pared by 5 bases and J by 4 bases, with 11 bases between. This CDR3 is built from 13 residues.

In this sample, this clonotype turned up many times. CDR3 sequence (DNA): TGCAGCGTTGTCGTCGAGGCAGCTAACTATGGCTACACCTTC. This codes for CSVVVEAANYGYTF. The gene calls are TRBV29-1 and TRBJ1-2; D is ambiguous. The CDR3 spans 14 residues. CDR1 and CDR2 from the germline V gene are SQVTM and ANQGSEA. Deletions cut 4 bases from V and 0 bases from J, with 12 bases between.

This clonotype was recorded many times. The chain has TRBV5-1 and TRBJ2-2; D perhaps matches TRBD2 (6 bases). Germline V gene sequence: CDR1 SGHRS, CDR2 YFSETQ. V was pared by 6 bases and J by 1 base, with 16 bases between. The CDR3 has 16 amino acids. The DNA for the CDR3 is TGCGCCAGCATGGGTTCGGACGGGAGGAACACCGGGGAGCTGTTTTTT. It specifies CASMGSDGRNTGELFF.

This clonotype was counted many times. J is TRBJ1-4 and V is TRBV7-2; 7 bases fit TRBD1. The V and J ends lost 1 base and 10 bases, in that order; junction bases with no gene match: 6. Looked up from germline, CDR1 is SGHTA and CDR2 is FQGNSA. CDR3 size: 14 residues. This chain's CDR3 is CASSLETGVGKLFF. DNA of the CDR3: TGTGCCAGCAGCTTAGAAACAGGGGTCGGAAAACTGTTTTTT.

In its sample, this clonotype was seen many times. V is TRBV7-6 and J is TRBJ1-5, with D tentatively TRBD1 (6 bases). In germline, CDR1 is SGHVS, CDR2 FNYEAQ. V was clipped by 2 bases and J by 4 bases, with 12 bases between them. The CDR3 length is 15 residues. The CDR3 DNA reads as TGTGCCAGCAGCTTAATTTCAGGGGCTAATCAGCCCCAGCATTTT. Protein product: CASSLISGANQPQHF.

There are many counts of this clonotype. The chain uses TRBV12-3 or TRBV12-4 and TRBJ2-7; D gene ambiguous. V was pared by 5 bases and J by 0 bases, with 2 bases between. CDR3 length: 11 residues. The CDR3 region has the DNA TGTGCCAGCAGTGTCTCCTACGAGCAGTACTTC. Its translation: CASSVSYEQYF.

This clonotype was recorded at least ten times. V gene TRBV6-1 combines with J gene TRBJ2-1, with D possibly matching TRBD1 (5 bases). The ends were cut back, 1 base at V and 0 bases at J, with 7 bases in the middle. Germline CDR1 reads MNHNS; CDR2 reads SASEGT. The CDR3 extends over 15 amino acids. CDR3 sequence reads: CASSEDDSSYNEQFF. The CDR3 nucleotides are TGTGCCAGCAGTGAAGACGACAGCTCCTACAATGAGCAGTTCTTC.

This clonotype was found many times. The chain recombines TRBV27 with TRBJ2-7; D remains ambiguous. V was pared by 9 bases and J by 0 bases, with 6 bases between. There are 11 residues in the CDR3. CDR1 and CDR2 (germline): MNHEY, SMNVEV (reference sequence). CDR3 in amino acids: CARDSSYEQYF. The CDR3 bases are TGTGCCAGAGATAGCTCCTACGAGCAGTACTTC.

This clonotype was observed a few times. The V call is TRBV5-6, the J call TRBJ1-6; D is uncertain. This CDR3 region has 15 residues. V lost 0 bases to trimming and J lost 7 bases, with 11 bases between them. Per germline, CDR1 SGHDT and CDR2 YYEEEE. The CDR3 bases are TGTGCCAGCAGCTTGGCTGGCAGGACCAATTCACCCCTCCACTTT. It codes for CASSLAGRTNSPLHF.

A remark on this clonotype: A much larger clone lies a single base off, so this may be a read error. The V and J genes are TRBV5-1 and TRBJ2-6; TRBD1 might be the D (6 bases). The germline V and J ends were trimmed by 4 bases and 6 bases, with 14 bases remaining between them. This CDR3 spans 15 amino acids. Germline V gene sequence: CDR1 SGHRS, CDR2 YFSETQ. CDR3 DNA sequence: TGCGCCAGCAGCCCACAGGGCACCGTGGCCAACGTCCTGACTTTC. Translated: CASSPQGTVANVLTF.

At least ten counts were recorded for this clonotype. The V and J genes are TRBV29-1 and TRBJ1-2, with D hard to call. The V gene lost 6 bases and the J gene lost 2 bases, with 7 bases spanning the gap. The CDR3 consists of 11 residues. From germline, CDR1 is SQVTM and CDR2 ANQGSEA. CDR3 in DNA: TGCAGCGTGCGCGTAAACTATGGCTACACCTTC. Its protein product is CSVRVNYGYTF. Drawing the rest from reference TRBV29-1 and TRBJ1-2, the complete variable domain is SAVISQKPSRDICQRGTSLTIQCQVDSQVTMMFWYRQQPGQSLTLIATANQGSEATYESGFVIDKFPISRPNLTFSTLTVSNMSPEDSSIYLCSVRVNYGYTFGSGTRLTVV.

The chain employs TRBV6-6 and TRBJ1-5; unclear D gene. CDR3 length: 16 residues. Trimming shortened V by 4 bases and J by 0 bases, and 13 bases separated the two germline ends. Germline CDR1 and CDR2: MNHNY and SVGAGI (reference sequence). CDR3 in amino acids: CASSFSLRDSNQPQHF. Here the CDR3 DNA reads TGTGCCAGCAGTTTTTCCCTCCGGGATAGCAATCAGCCCCAGCATTTT.

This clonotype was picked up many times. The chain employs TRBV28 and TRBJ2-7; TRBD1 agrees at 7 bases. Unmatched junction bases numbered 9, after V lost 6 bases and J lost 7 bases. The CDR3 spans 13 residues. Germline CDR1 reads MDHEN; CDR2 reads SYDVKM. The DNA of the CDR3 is TGTGCCAGCAGGACAGGGCTTGACTGGGAGCAGTACTTC. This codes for CASRTGLDWEQYF.

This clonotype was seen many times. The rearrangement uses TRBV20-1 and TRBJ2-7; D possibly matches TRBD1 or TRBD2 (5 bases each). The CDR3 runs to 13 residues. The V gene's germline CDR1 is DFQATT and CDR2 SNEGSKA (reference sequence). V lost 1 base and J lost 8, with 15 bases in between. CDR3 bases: TGCAGTGCTAGAGTAGGGGACGTCGGCCAGCAGTACTTC. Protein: CSARVGDVGQQYF.

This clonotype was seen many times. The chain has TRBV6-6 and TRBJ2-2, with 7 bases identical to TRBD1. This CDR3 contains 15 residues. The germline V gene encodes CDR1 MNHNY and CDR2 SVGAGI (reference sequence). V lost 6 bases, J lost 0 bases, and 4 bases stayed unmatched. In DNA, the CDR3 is TGTGCCAGCAGCCTTGGGACAGCGAACACCGGGGAGCTGTTTTTT. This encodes CASSLGTANTGELFF.

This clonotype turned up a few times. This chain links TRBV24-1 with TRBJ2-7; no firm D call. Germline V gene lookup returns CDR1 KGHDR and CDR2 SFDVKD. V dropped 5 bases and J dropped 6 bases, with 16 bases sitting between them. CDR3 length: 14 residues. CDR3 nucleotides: TGTGCCACCAGTGGGGTAGACCCACCAAGCGAGCAGTACTTC. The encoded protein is CATSGVDPPSEQYF.

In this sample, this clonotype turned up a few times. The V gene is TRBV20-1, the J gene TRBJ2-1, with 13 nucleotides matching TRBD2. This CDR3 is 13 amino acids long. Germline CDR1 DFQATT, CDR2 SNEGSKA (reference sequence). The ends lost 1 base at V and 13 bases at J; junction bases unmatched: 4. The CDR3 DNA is TGCAGTGCTAGAGGACTAGCGGGGGGAATTCAGTTCTTC. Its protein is CSARGLAGGIQFF.

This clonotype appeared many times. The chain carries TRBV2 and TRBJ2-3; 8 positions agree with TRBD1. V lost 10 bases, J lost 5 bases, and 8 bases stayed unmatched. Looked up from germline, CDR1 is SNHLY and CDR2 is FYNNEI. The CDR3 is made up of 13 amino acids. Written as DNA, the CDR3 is TGTGCCACCTCCAGGGGGCAAGTAGATACGCAGTATTTT. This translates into CATSRGQVDTQYF.